The following is a TCR beta chain sequence with its context. This sample stems from a study of T cell clonotyping in hematopoietic cell transplantation. The method was immunoSEQ multiplex PCR; TCRdb's version includes in-frame clones alone and lacks a portion of them. The table has 13,000 to 15,000 clones, over 85% seen once; the top ten hold 4.5%. Looked up from germline, CDR1 is LGHNA and CDR2 is YNFKEQ. V was cut by 0 bases and J by 4 bases, with 7 bases left in between. The CDR3 contains 14 residues. This specimen was PBMCs, taken 30 days after allogeneic stem cell transplant. The genes are TRBV4-2 and TRBJ1-5; no reliable D call. The receptor comes from a male patient between 55 and 70 years old who had an allogeneic stem cell transplant from an unrelated donor, so the T cells may come from the graft donor. Some clones in this sample may be carry-over from other donors' samples. CDR3 residues: CASSQEAGNQPQHF. CDR3 DNA sequence: TGTGCCAGCAGCCAAGAGGCGGGGAATCAGCCCCAGCATTTT.